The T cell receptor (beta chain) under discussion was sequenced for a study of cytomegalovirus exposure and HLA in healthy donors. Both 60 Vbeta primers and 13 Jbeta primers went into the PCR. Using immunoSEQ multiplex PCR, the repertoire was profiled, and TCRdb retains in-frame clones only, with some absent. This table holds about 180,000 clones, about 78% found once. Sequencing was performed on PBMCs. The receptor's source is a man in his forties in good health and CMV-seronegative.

DNA of the CDR3: TGTGCCAGCAGCTCCGGACAGCTAAGAGAGACCCAGTACTTC. Its protein is CASSSGQLRETQYF. The chain joins TRBV11-2 to TRBJ2-5, with TRBD1 as a possible D gene (6 bases). V was cut by 4 bases and J by 4 bases, with 13 bases left in between. The germline V gene has CDR1 SGHAT and CDR2 FQNNGV. This CDR3 is built from 14 residues.